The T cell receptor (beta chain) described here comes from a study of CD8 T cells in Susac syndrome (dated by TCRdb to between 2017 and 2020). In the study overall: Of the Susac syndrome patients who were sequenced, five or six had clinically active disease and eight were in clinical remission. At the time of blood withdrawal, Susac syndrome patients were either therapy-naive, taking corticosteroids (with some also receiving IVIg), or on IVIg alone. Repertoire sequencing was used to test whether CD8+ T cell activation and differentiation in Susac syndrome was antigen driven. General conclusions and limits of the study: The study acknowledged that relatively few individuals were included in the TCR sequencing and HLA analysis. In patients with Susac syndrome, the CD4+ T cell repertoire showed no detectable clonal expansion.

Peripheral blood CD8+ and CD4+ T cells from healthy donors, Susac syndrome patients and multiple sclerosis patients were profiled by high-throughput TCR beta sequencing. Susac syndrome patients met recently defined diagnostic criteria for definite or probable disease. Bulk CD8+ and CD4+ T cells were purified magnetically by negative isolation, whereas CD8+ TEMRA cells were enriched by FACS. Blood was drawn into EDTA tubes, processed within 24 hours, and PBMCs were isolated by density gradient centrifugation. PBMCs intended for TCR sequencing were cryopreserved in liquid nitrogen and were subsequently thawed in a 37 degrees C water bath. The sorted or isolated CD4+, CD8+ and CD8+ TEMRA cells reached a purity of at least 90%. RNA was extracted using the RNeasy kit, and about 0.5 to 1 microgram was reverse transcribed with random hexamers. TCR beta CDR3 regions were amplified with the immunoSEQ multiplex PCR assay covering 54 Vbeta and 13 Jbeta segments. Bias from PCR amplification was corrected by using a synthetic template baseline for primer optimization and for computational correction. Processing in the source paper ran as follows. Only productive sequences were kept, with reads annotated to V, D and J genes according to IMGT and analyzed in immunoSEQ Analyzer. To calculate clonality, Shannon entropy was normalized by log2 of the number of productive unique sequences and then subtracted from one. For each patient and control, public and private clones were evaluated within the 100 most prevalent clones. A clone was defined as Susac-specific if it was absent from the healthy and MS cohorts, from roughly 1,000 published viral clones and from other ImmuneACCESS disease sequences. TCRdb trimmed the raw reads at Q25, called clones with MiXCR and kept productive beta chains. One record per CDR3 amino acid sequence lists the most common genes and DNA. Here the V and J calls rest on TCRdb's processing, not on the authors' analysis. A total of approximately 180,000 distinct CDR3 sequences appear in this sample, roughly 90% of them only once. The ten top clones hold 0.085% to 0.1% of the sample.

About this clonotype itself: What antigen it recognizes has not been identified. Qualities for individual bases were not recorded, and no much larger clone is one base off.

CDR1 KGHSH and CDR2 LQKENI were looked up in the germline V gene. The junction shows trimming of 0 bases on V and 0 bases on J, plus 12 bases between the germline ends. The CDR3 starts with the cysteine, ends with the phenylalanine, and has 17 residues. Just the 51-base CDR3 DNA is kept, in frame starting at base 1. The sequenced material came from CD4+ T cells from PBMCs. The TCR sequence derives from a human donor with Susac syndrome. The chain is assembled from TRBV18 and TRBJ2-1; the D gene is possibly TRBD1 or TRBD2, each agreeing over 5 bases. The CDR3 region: CASSPPQGTSSYNEQFF. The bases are TGTGCCAGCTCACCACCTCAGGGAACTAGCTCCTACAATGAGCAGTTCTTC. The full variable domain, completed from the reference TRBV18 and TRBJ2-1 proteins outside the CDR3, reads NAGVMQNPRHLVRRRGQEARLRCSPMKGHSHVYWYRQLPEEGLKFMVYLQKENIIDESGMPKERFSAEFPKEGPSILRIQQVVRGDSAAYFCASSPPQGTSSYNEQFFGPGTRLTVL.